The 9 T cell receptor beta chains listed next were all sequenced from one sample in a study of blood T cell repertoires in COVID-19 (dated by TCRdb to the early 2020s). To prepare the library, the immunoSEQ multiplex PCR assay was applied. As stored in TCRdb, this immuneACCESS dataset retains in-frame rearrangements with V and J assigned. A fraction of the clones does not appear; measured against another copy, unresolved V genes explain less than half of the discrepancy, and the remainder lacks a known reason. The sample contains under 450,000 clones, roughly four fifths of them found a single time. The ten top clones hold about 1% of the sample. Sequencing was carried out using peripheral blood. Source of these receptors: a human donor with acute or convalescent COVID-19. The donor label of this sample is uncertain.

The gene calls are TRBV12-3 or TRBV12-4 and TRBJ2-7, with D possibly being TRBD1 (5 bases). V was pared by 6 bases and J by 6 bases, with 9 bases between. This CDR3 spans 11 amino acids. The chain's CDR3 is CASRSRGEQYF. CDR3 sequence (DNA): TGTGCCAGCAGATCTAGGGGCGAGCAGTACTTC.

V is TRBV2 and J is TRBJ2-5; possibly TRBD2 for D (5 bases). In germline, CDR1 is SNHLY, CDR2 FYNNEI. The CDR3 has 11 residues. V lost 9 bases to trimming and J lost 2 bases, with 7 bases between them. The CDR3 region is CARAVQETQYF. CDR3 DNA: TGTGCCAGAGCGGTACAAGAGACCCAGTACTTC.

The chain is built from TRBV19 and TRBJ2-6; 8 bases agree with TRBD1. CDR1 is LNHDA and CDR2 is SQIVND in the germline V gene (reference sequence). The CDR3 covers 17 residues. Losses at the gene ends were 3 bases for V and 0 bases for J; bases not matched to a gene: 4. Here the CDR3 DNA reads TGTGCCAGTAGTATGGACAGGGCCCTCTCTGGGGCCAACGTCCTGACTTTC. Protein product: CASSMDRALSGANVLTF.

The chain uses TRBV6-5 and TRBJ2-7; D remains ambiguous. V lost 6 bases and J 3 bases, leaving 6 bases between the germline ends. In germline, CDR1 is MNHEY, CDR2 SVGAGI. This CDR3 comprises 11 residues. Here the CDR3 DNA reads TGTGCCAGCAGCCATTTCTACGAGCAGTACTTC. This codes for CASSHFYEQYF.

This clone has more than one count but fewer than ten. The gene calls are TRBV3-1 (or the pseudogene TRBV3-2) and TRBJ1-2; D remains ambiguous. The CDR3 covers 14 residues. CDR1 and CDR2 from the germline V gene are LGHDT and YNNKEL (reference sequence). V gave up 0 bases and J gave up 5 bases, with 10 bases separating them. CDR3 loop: CASSQDQAAYGYTF. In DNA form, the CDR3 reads TGTGCCAGCAGCCAAGATCAGGCAGCTTATGGCTACACCTTC.

Written as DNA, the CDR3 is TGTGCCAGCTCACCAGAGACAGGCTACAATGAGCAGTTCTTC. This gives the protein CASSPETGYNEQFF. This chain joins TRBV18 and TRBJ2-1, with D possibly being TRBD1 (6 bases). CDR1 and CDR2 from the germline V gene are KGHSH and LQKENI. Trimming shortened V by 2 bases and J by 3 bases, and 8 bases separated the two germline ends. CDR3 length equals 14 residues.

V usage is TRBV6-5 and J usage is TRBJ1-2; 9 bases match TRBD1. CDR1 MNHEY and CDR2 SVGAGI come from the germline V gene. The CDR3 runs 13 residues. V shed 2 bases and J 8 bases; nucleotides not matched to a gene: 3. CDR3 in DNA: TGTGCCAGCAGTTACGGACAGGGGTTGGGCTACACCTTC. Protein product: CASSYGQGLGYTF.

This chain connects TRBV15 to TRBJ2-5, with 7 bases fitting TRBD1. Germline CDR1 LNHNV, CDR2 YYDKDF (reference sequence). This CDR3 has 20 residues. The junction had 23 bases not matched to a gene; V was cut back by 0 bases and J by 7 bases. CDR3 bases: TGTGCCACCAGCAGAGATCCCGGACAGGAGCCTTCTTATCCGAGGGGGACCCAGTACTTC. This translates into CATSRDPGQEPSYPRGTQYF.

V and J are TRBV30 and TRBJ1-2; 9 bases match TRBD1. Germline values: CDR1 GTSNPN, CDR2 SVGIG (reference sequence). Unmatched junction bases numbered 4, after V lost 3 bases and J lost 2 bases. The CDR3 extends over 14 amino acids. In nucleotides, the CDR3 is TGTGCCTGGAGAACCGGGACAGGGAACTATGGCTACACCTTC. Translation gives CAWRTGTGNYGYTF.